This T cell receptor (beta chain) was identified in a study of human T cells and chemical hapten exposure. Overall study context: A mostly female patient group had alopecia areata, totalis or universalis. Study-level findings and limits: There were significantly more large CDR3 similarity clusters among expanded TCRs than among controls. The number of TCRs over 1 in 1000 frequency stayed unchanged after DPC. There was a positive correlation between PT1 expanded TCR counts and patch test score.

On this clonotype: Antigen specificity is unknown.

TCRdb analysed the RACE reads with MiXCR anew, one entry per CDR3 protein. The repertoire holds approximately 69,000 distinct CDR3 sequences, with 10% as singletons. Time point indicated: patch test 2, 6 weeks after DPC sensitization. The treatment: therapeutic diphenylcyclopropenone sensitization with weekly scalp DPC. The CDR3 loop spans 13 amino acids. Per germline, CDR1 DFQATT and CDR2 SNEGSKA (reference sequence). Trimming removed 4 bases from V and 1 base from J, with 8 bases in between. The input for sequencing was whole blood, taken in connection with sensitization to the hapten diphenylcyclopropenone (DPC). This chain links TRBV20-1 with TRBJ2-4; D gene ambiguous. The sequence derives from a woman in her 50s with alopecia areata. Some clones in this sample may be carry-over from other donors' samples. The CDR3 coding sequence is TGCAGTGCTACCCATCCGGCCAAAAACATTCAGTACTTC. The encoded protein is CSATHPAKNIQYF.